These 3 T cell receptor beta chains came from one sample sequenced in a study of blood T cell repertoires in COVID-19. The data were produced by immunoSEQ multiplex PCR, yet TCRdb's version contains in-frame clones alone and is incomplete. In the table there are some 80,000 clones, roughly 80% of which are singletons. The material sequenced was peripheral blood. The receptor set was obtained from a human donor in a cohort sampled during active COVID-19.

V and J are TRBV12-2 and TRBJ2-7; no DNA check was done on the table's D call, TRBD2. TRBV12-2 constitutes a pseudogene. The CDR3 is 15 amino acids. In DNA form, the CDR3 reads TGTGCAAGTCGCCCACAGGGAGGGATAATCTACGAGCAGTACTTC. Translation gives CASRPQGGIIYEQYF.

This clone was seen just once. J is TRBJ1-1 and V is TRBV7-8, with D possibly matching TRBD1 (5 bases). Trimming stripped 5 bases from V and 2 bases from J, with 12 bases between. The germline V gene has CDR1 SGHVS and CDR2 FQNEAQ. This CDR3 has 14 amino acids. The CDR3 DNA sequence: TGTGCCAGCAGCACCCGGGGGGGTAACACTGAAGCTTTCTTT. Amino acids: CASSTRGGNTEAFF.

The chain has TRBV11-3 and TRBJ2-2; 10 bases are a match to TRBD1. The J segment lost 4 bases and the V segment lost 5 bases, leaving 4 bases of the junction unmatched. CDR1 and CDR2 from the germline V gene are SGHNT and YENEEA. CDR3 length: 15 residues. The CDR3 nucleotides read TGTGCCAGCAGCCAAGACAGGGGGCTCACCGGGGAGCTGTTTTTT. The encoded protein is CASSQDRGLTGELFF.